This T cell receptor (beta chain) was observed in a study of T cells in Graves' hyperthyroidism and ophthalmopathy. Study summary: At the time of initial diagnosis and before any treatment, peripheral blood was collected.

This clonotype came up many times. Amplified regions were TCR beta CDR3 sequences from RNA transcripts. A first-round RT-PCR of the TCR CDR3 used the HTBI primer set. MiXCR was run by TCRdb on the multiplex PCR reads, yielding one entry per CDR3 protein. Here the sample spans hundreds of thousands of distinct CDR3 sequences, approximately 15% being singletons. Germline lookup yields CDR1 GTSNPN and CDR2 SVGIG (reference sequence). The length of the CDR3 is 13 residues. Trimming removed 1 base from V and 6 bases from J, with 13 bases in between. The study enrolled patients aged 18 to 65 with newly diagnosed hyperthyroidism of under 2 months' duration. Fresh 10 ml peripheral blood yielded PBMCs.

Sequencing was carried out using blood. The V and J genes are TRBV30 and TRBJ2-7; D perhaps matches TRBD1 (5 bases). The sequence was obtained from a woman younger than 30 with Graves' hyperthyroidism. In DNA form, the CDR3 reads TGTGCCTGGAGTGAGTCCTCCCAGGGCGAGCAGTACTTC. Amino acid sequence: CAWSESSQGEQYF. Full variable domain (rest looked up from reference TRBV30 and TRBJ2-7): SQTIHQWPATLVQPVGSPLSLECTVEGTSNPNLYWYRQAAGRGLQLLFYSVGIGQISSEVPQNLSASRPQDRQFILSSKKLLLSDSGFYLCAWSESSQGEQYFGPGTRLTVT.